Below, 28 T cell receptor beta chains from the same sample are listed, as sequenced in a study of blood T cell repertoires in COVID-19. Measured with immunoSEQ multiplex PCR; TCRdb has only the in-frame clones, and not every one. The sample shows around 140,000 clones, about 89% of them seen only once. The specimen sequenced was peripheral blood. The receptors stem from a man aged 45-65 years with active COVID-19.

V and J are TRBV5-8 and TRBJ1-2; the D gene is possibly TRBD1 (6 bases). V lost 0 bases and J 4 bases, leaving 10 bases between the germline ends. CDR1 and CDR2 from the germline V gene are SGHTS and YDEGEE. CDR3 size: 14 residues. The chain's CDR3 is CASSLGTAFYGYTF. CDR3 nucleotide sequence: TGTGCCAGCAGCTTGGGGACAGCTTTCTATGGCTACACCTTC. Together with reference TRBV5-8 and TRBJ1-2, the CDR3 gives the full variable domain: EAGVTQSPTHLIKTRGQQATLRCSPISGHTSVYWYQQALGLGLQFLLWYDEGEERNRGNFPPRFSGRQFPNYSSELNVNALELEDSALYLCASSLGTAFYGYTFGSGTRLTVV.

This clone showed up just once. This chain joins TRBV19 and TRBJ2-5, with TRBD2 identical over 8 bases. The ends lost 10 bases at V and 1 base at J; junction bases unmatched: 17. Germline CDR1 reads LNHDA; CDR2 reads SQIVND (reference sequence). This CDR3 comprises 17 residues. CDR3 DNA: TGTGCCAACCCAAGCCAACCCGGACTAGCCACCCAAGAGACCCAGTACTTC. Residues: CANPSQPGLATQETQYF.

The rearrangement links TRBV5-5 to TRBJ1-4; tentatively, D is TRBD1 (6 bases). CDR1 is SGHKS and CDR2 is YYEKEE in the germline V gene (reference sequence). V was trimmed by 2 bases and J by 7 bases, leaving 9 bases between them. CDR3 length: 13 amino acids. In nucleotides, the CDR3 is TGTGCCAGCAGCTTCGGACAGATTGAAAAACTGTTTTTT. Translated: CASSFGQIEKLFF.

V gene TRBV3-1 (or the pseudogene TRBV3-2) combines with J gene TRBJ2-7; 7 nucleotides line up with TRBD2. This CDR3 contains 16 residues. V shed 1 base and J 3 bases; nucleotides not matched to a gene: 9. Germline V gives CDR1 LGHDT, CDR2 YNNKEL (reference sequence). The CDR3 loop is CASSQATSVILYEQYF. CDR3 DNA: TGTGCCAGCAGCCAAGCAACTAGCGTTATTCTCTACGAGCAGTACTTC.

This rearrangement joins TRBV10-3 to TRBJ1-6; TRBD1 might be the D (6 bases). The CDR3 consists of 12 residues. Germline assignment: CDR1 ENHRY and CDR2 SYGVKD. Trimming pared 10 bases from V and 6 bases from J, leaving 10 bases between. The CDR3 reads CATRTANSPLHF. In DNA, the CDR3 is TGTGCCACCAGGACAGCTAATTCACCCCTCCACTTT.

This chain connects TRBV29-1 to TRBJ1-1; 7 bases map to TRBD1. CDR1 is SQVTM, CDR2 ANQGSEA, per germline. Trimming at V came to 4 bases and at J to 3 bases, leaving 5 bases not matched to a gene. The CDR3 consists of 13 residues. The CDR3 reads CSVARGLDTEAFF. The CDR3 bases are TGCAGCGTTGCGAGGGGGCTAGACACTGAAGCTTTCTTT.

This chain uses TRBV3-1 (or the pseudogene TRBV3-2) with TRBJ2-2; 8 nucleotides line up with TRBD2. CDR3 size: 16 residues. Trimming removed 0 bases from V and 7 bases from J; junction bases left unmatched: 7. Germline values: CDR1 LGHDT, CDR2 YNNKEL (reference sequence). CDR3 coding DNA: TGTGCCAGCAGCCAAGATCGGGGGGGGCCGAACGGGGAGCTGTTTTTT. Translation gives CASSQDRGGPNGELFF.

This chain links TRBV20-1 with TRBJ2-7; D ambiguous. The V end lost 1 base, the J end lost 9 bases, and 10 bases lay between the germline ends. The CDR3 is 11 amino acids. Per the germline V gene, CDR1 is DFQATT and CDR2 is SNEGSKA (reference sequence). DNA for the CDR3: TGCAGTGCTAGAGCGGTGGTCGGGCAGTACTTC. Protein sequence: CSARAVVGQYF.

V usage is TRBV5-3 and J usage is TRBJ1-3; D remains unclear. TRBV5-3 is marked as an open reading frame, function uncertain. Trimming pared 2 bases from V and 4 bases from J, leaving 13 bases between. The CDR3 sequence is 15 residues long. CDR3 sequence: CARSFLRGTGNTIYF. CDR3 bases: TGTGCCAGAAGCTTCCTCCGCGGAACCGGAAACACCATATATTTT.

This clone was seen a single time. The chain uses TRBV9 and TRBJ2-3, with D perhaps matching TRBD1 (6 bases). V lost 4 bases and J lost 5, with 17 bases in between. This CDR3 has 15 amino acids. The V gene's germline CDR1 is SGDLS and CDR2 YYNGEE. CDR3 DNA: TGTGCCAGCAGCACCCAGGACAGAGTGAAAGATACGCAGTATTTT. Translated: CASSTQDRVKDTQYF. Full variable domain (remainder filled in from reference TRBV9 and TRBJ2-3): DSGVTQTPKHLITATGQRVTLRCSPRSGDLSVYWYQQSLDQGLQFLIQYYNGEERAKGNILERFSAQQFPDLHSELNLSSLELGDSALYFCASSTQDRVKDTQYFGPGTRLTVL.

This sequence joins TRBV5-8 and TRBJ2-3, with a tentative D call TRBD1 (5 bases). This CDR3 contains 15 residues. Trimming pared 4 bases from V and 6 bases from J, leaving 18 bases between. Per the germline V gene, CDR1 is SGHTS and CDR2 is YDEGEE. Written as DNA, the CDR3 is TGTGCCAGCAGCCTTGGGGCGGCGGCTCCCGATACGCAGTATTTT. Protein sequence: CASSLGAAAPDTQYF.

In this sample, this clone turned up once. The junction departs from the called germline gene at one end, perhaps through a read error. The chain is built from TRBV6-1 and TRBJ1-5, with a tentative D call TRBD1 (5 bases). Germline V lookup: CDR1 MNHNS, CDR2 SASEGT. The CDR3 has 16 amino acids. CDR3 bases: TGTGCCAGCAATGAACCAGGGATTTACGGCAATCAGCCCCAGCATTTT. This encodes CASNEPGIYGNQPQHF.

The rearrangement links TRBV27 to TRBJ2-7; weak D call: TRBD1 (6 bases). V shed 5 bases and J shed 5 bases, with 13 bases lying between them. This CDR3 spans 13 amino acids. Germline assignment: CDR1 MNHEY and CDR2 SMNVEV (reference sequence). The CDR3 nucleotides read TGTGCCAGCAGTCCCACAGGGTACCACGAGCAGTACTTC. Its protein is CASSPTGYHEQYF.

The genes are TRBV9 and TRBJ1-4; no definite D call. The germline V gene has CDR1 SGDLS and CDR2 YYNGEE. V lost 4 bases to trimming and J lost 0 bases, with 10 bases between them. The CDR3 is 15 residues long. The CDR3 is CASSSSVSTNEKLFF. Written as DNA, the CDR3 is TGTGCCAGCAGCTCCTCGGTTTCAACTAATGAAAAACTGTTTTTT.

The rearrangement links TRBV7-8 to TRBJ2-7; TRBD2 aligns across 9 bases. V dropped 0 bases and J dropped 7; count of bases not matched to a gene: 13. The CDR3 is made up of 17 amino acids. CDR1 and CDR2 from the germline V gene are SGHVS and FQNEAQ. The CDR3 sequence: CASSLAPAGGPGWEQYF. The CDR3 DNA reads TGTGCCAGCAGCTTAGCGCCAGCGGGGGGCCCGGGGTGGGAGCAGTACTTC.

This chain connects TRBV5-6 to TRBJ2-7, with D perhaps matching TRBD2 (6 bases). Germline-derived CDR1 and CDR2 are SGHDT and YYEEEE. The CDR3 is made up of 17 amino acids. Trimming pared 4 bases from V and 4 bases from J, leaving 24 bases between. The CDR3 DNA is TGTGCCAGCAGCCGAGGGCGGGACCGGAAGGAGGGTTACGAGCAGTACTTC. This encodes CASSRGRDRKEGYEQYF.

In DNA form, the CDR3 reads TGCGCCAGCAGCCGAGCAACGACTAGCTCCTACAATGAGCAGTTCTTC. Translating it yields CASSRATTSSYNEQFF. The rearrangement joins TRBV4-1 to TRBJ2-1; possible D gene TRBD2, 6 bases. The CDR3 covers 16 residues. The V end lost 4 bases, the J end lost 0 bases, and 13 bases lay between the germline ends. CDR1 is MGHRA and CDR2 is YSYEKL in the germline V gene.

The CDR3 region has the DNA TGTGCCAGCAGCACCCGAGCAACTGGCGAGCAGTACTTC. Its protein product is CASSTRATGEQYF. The chain links TRBV7-2 to TRBJ2-7; D not certain. The CDR3 extends over 13 amino acids. The V and J ends lost 5 bases and 6 bases respectively, with 14 bases between them. The V gene's germline CDR1 is SGHTA and CDR2 FQGNSA.

The V and J genes are TRBV19 and TRBJ1-5; D is perhaps TRBD1 (6 bases). The CDR3 covers 17 residues. The germline V gene encodes CDR1 LNHDA and CDR2 SQIVND (reference sequence). V shed 1 base and J shed 0 bases, with 13 bases lying between them. The CDR3: CASSIGRQVYSNQPQHF. In DNA form, the CDR3 reads TGTGCCAGTAGTATAGGTCGACAGGTTTATAGCAATCAGCCCCAGCATTTT.

The chain employs TRBV4-1 and TRBJ1-4; D perhaps matches TRBD1 (6 bases). Germline CDR1 MGHRA, CDR2 YSYEKL. This CDR3 has 18 amino acids. Trimming left V 1 base short and J 3 bases short, with 18 bases between. The CDR3 region has the DNA TGCGCCAGCAGCCAAGGGGGTTACAGGGATCGGGCTAATGAAAAACTGTTTTTT. Its translation is CASSQGGYRDRANEKLFF.

The chain uses TRBV25-1 and TRBJ2-1; 7 positions match TRBD2. CDR1 and CDR2 from the germline V gene are MGHDK and SYGVNS. The J segment lost 0 bases and the V segment lost 6 bases, leaving 5 bases of the junction unmatched. There are 15 residues in the CDR3. CDR3 protein: CASSWGGSSYNEQFF. In DNA, the CDR3 is TGTGCCAGCAGCTGGGGAGGGAGCTCCTACAATGAGCAGTTCTTC.

The chain employs TRBV7-9 and TRBJ1-1; a possible D gene is TRBD1 (5 bases). This CDR3 has 17 amino acids. In germline, CDR1 is SEHNR, CDR2 FQNEAQ (reference sequence). V was trimmed by 5 bases and J by 3 bases, leaving 22 bases between them. In nucleotides, the CDR3 is TGTGCCAGCAGCAAAAAACCGCAGGACACGGTGCACACTGAAGCTTTCTTT. Amino acids: CASSKKPQDTVHTEAFF.

V and J are TRBV2 and TRBJ1-2; TRBD1 might be the D (5 bases). Trimming took 6 bases from V and 2 from J, leaving 13 bases between them. CDR3 size: 14 residues. Germline V gene lookup returns CDR1 SNHLY and CDR2 FYNNEI. CDR3 nucleotide sequence: TGTGCCAGCAGGACCGGGACTCCCAACTATGGCTACACCTTC. Amino acids: CASRTGTPNYGYTF.

The chain links TRBV5-1 to TRBJ2-3, with a possible D match to TRBD2 (6 bases). Germline values: CDR1 SGHRS, CDR2 YFSETQ. Between the trimmed V and J ends, which lost 0 bases and 4 bases, there was a span of 15 bases. The CDR3 loop spans 16 amino acids. The CDR3 is CASSLVGRSEADTQYF. The DNA for the CDR3 is TGCGCCAGCAGCTTGGTAGGGAGGTCTGAGGCAGATACGCAGTATTTT. Full variable domain (missing parts from reference TRBV5-1 and TRBJ2-3): KAGVTQTPRYLIKTRGQQVTLSCSPISGHRSVSWYQQTPGQGLQFLFEYFSETQRNKGNFPGRFSGRQFSNSRSEMNVSTLELGDSALYLCASSLVGRSEADTQYFGPGTRLTVL.

The V and J genes are TRBV7-9 and TRBJ2-1; 13 nucleotides align to TRBD2. The germline V gene has CDR1 SEHNR and CDR2 FQNEAQ (reference sequence). The CDR3 runs 15 residues. V was clipped by 5 bases and J by 5 bases; unmatched bases: 3. Here the CDR3 DNA reads TGTGCCAGCAGCCGTACTAGCGGGGGGGACAATGAGCAGTTCTTC. This gives the protein CASSRTSGGDNEQFF.

The chain recombines TRBV6-4 with TRBJ1-1; D may be TRBD1 (5 bases). The V and J ends lost 6 bases and 1 base respectively, with 9 bases between them. The germline V gene encodes CDR1 MRHNA and CDR2 SNTAGT. The CDR3 is 13 amino acids. CDR3 amino acids: CASRAQGNTEAFF. As DNA, the CDR3 is TGTGCCAGCAGGGCCCAGGGGAACACTGAAGCTTTCTTT.

As concerns this clone: This sample also contains other DNA sequences that code for the same CDR3. J is TRBJ2-1 and V is TRBV12-3 or TRBV12-4; D is possibly TRBD2 (5 bases). The CDR3 spans 12 residues. Trimming took 3 bases from V and 6 from J, leaving 6 bases between them. The CDR3 spells CASSFGGNEQFF. CDR3 nucleotide sequence: TGTGCCAGCAGTTTCGGAGGCAATGAGCAGTTCTTC.

The V call is TRBV18, the J call TRBJ2-1; TRBD1 agrees at 7 bases. Germline loops: CDR1 KGHSH, CDR2 LQKENI. The CDR3 is made up of 18 amino acids. After removal of 3 bases from V and 6 bases from J, the junction contained 17 bases not matched to a gene. Here the CDR3 DNA reads TGTGCCAGCTCACCCCTAAGGCCGCCGGGACAGCCTGTCAATGAGCAGTTCTTC. This codes for CASSPLRPPGQPVNEQFF.